One and the same sample provided the 4 T cell receptor beta chains below, sequenced in a study of cytomegalovirus exposure and HLA in healthy donors. Both 60 Vbeta primers and 13 Jbeta primers went into the PCR. Method: immunoSEQ multiplex PCR; TCRdb's copy keeps in-frame clones and lacks some. The sample shows around 190,000 clones, 70% to 75% of them seen only once. The sequenced material came from PBMCs. These TCRs come from a young man in good health and CMV-seropositive.

This chain links TRBV19 with TRBJ1-2, with 11 bases fitting TRBD1. Looked up from germline, CDR1 is LNHDA and CDR2 is SQIVND (reference sequence). The CDR3 spans 14 residues. The V segment lost 6 bases and the J segment 4 bases; nucleotides outside the gene matches: 4. Here the CDR3 DNA reads TGTGCCAGTAGGCGGACAGGGGGCTTCTATGGCTACACCTTC. It encodes CASRRTGGFYGYTF.

The rearrangement links TRBV10-3 to TRBJ1-5; TRBD1 is a possible D gene (5 bases). Trimming removed 2 bases from V and 6 bases from J, with 14 bases in between. The CDR3 contains 15 residues. The germline CDR1 and CDR2 sequences are ENHRY and SYGVKD. CDR3 protein: CAISEGEGRGQPQHF. CDR3 in DNA: TGTGCCATCAGTGAGGGCGAGGGGAGGGGTCAGCCCCAGCATTTT.

This chain uses TRBV4-1 with TRBJ2-7, with D uncertain. From germline, CDR1 is MGHRA and CDR2 YSYEKL. This CDR3 is 13 amino acids long. V shed 4 bases and J shed 3 bases, with 10 bases lying between them. The CDR3: CASSPRRYYEQYF. In DNA form, the CDR3 reads TGCGCCAGCAGCCCCCGGCGGTACTACGAGCAGTACTTC.

The chain employs TRBV7-6 and TRBJ1-5; 7 nucleotides align to TRBD1. This CDR3 spans 15 amino acids. CDR1 and CDR2 (germline): SGHVS, FNYEAQ. V was clipped by 2 bases and J by 11 bases; unmatched bases: 12. The CDR3 sequence: CASSLSEGAHRSQHF. The CDR3 DNA reads as TGTGCCAGCAGCTTATCCGAGGGGGCGCATAGATCCCAGCATTTT.